The T cell receptor (beta chain) under discussion was sequenced for a study of blood T cell repertoires in COVID-19 (dated by TCRdb to 2018 to 2020). The study in broad terms: Samples covering the acute and convalescent phases of COVID-19 were provided by collaborators in the United States, Italy and Spain. The dataset comprised deeply sampled blood TCRbeta repertoires from subjects exposed to, actively infected with, or recovered from COVID-19. The sample metadata nearly always contained a de-identified subject ID, COVID-19 status, age in years and sex. The prospective study material was composed of cDNA or gDNA derived from T cells, B-cell-depleted T cells, or PBMCs. The repertoires were released in a freely available public database meant as a resource for research on the immune response to SARS-CoV-2. Samples were obtained from the ongoing ImmuneRACE study (first 160 participants) and from 1,254 subjects provided by 6 global collaborators. Where available, HLA class I and class II types were taken from metadata supplied by the sample provider and were not determined by assay-based typing. The research as a whole found: The amount of clinical and demographic metadata varied by source and participant and was provided uncurated.

Whole blood was collected in K2EDTA tubes by collaborating institutions according to the institutions' own protocols. For TCRbeta analysis, collaborators shipped samples as frozen whole blood, isolated PBMCs, or DNA extracted from either of those sample types. Trimming takes 4 bases off V and 0 bases off J; junction bases not matched to a gene: 11. Counted from cysteine to phenylalanine, this CDR3 has 17 amino acids. Only CDR3 DNA remains: 51 bases, in frame from the first base. Per the germline V gene (reference sequence), SGHNT is the CDR1 and YYREEE is the CDR2. Concerning this clone itself: Its antigen specificity is not known. It has no much larger one-base neighbor in the sample; base qualities were not kept.

The immunoSEQ Assay, a bias-controlled multiplex PCR, was used to amplify TCRbeta CDR3 regions from genomic DNA. Concerning the study's data processing: The number of nucleated cells in each sample was estimated by amplification of reference gene primers within the assay. To quantify the absolute abundance of each unique TCRbeta CDR3 rearrangement, sequence reads were collapsed and filtered. For each sample, productive Simpson clonality was calculated as the square root of Simpson's diversity index across productive rearrangements. TCRdb retrieved this table from immuneACCESS and kept in-frame rearrangements only. Not all clones are present; in checked studies, unresolved V genes account for under half, and no reason is known for the remainder. Clone size and V and J calls were adopted from that table, with D and trimming inferred from the DNA. The table for this sample lists roughly 200,000 clones; around 82% of them were counted only once. 4.4% of the sample is in the top ten clones.

The sequence derives from a middle-aged man with active or convalescent COVID-19. This chain is built from TRBV5-4 and TRBJ1-1, with TRBD1 matching 8 junction bases. Source material: peripheral blood. Here the CDR3 is given as CASSPSAGGNLNTEAFF. The DNA sequence is TGTGCCAGCAGCCCTTCTGCAGGGGGCAACCTGAACACTGAAGCTTTCTTT.